The 25 T cell receptor beta chains given below trace back to one sample, sequenced in a study of blood T cell repertoires in COVID-19. The table came from immunoSEQ multiplex PCR; TCRdb's copy has only in-frame clones and leaves some out. This sample has around 250,000 clones, with more than 85% found just once. Source material: PBMCs or T cells enriched from blood (not recorded which). These receptors were collected from a woman aged 45 to 65 who had recovered from COVID-19.

The rearrangement uses TRBV5-1 and TRBJ1-5, with TRBD1 matching 8 bases. CDR1 and CDR2 (germline): SGHRS, YFSETQ. This CDR3 comprises 15 residues. After removal of 0 bases from V and 4 bases from J, the junction contained 3 bases not matched to a gene. The CDR3, as DNA: TGCGCCAGCAGCTTGGACAGGGGGGAAAATCAGCCCCAGCATTTT. Translation: CASSLDRGENQPQHF. Looking up the rest from reference TRBV5-1 and TRBJ1-5 gives the full variable domain: KAGVTQTPRYLIKTRGQQVTLSCSPISGHRSVSWYQQTPGQGLQFLFEYFSETQRNKGNFPGRFSGRQFSNSRSEMNVSTLELGDSALYLCASSLDRGENQPQHFGDGTRLSIL.

V usage is TRBV3-1 (or the pseudogene TRBV3-2) and J usage is TRBJ2-6, with D possibly being TRBD1 (5 bases). The CDR3 is 15 residues long. V shed 4 bases and J shed 1 base, with 8 bases lying between them. Germline V gene lookup returns CDR1 LGHDT and CDR2 YNNKEL (reference sequence). Here the CDR3 reads CASSPSGSGANVLTF. The CDR3 bases are TGTGCCAGCAGCCCCTCAGGGTCTGGGGCCAACGTCCTGACTTTC.

J is TRBJ1-1 and V is TRBV7-2; D is undetermined. V lost 4 bases to trimming and J lost 4 bases, with 13 bases between them. The CDR3 length is 14 residues. The germline CDR1 and CDR2 sequences are SGHTA and FQGNSA. The CDR3 sequence is CASSYRWRGTEAFF. CDR3 bases: TGTGCCAGCAGCTATCGGTGGAGAGGCACTGAAGCTTTCTTT.

The chain has TRBV12-2 and TRBJ2-1; the table's D call TRBD2 went unverified against the DNA. TRBV12-2 is a listed pseudogene. This CDR3 spans 16 amino acids. In DNA, the CDR3 is TGTGCAAGTCTCCACTGGGGACTAGCGGAGGGGGATGAGCAGTTCTTC. Residues: CASLHWGLAEGDEQFF.

The chain employs TRBV19 and TRBJ2-2; a weak D match, TRBD2 (6 bases). The CDR3 runs 16 residues. Deletions cut 10 bases from V and 3 bases from J, with 21 bases between. Germline values: CDR1 LNHDA, CDR2 SQIVND (reference sequence). CDR3 DNA: TGTGCCACCCGGGCGCGGGGTTTAAGGGACACCGGGGAGCTGTTTTTT. It encodes CATRARGLRDTGELFF.

The sample holds a few counts of this clone. The chain couples TRBV2 to TRBJ2-1; a possible D gene is TRBD1 (6 bases). V lost 6 bases to trimming and J lost 0 bases, with 12 bases between them. Germline V CDR1 and CDR2: SNHLY, FYNNEI. The length of the CDR3 is 15 residues. CDR3 sequence: CASSATGISYNEQFF. The CDR3 coding sequence is TGTGCCAGCAGCGCTACAGGGATCTCCTACAATGAGCAGTTCTTC.

This chain joins TRBV5-4 and TRBJ2-1, with D hard to call. Deletions cut 4 bases from V and 6 bases from J, with 11 bases between. CDR1 and CDR2 (germline): SGHNT, YYREEE (reference sequence). This CDR3 has 13 residues. CDR3 coding DNA: TGTGCCAGCAGCAAAAGGTCGGGCAATGAGCAGTTCTTC. As protein: CASSKRSGNEQFF.

This chain joins TRBV7-8 and TRBJ2-1; TRBD2 matches 10 bases. With 7 bases clipped from V and 8 bases from J, the junction kept 11 bases outside the gene matches. The CDR3 is made up of 15 amino acids. Germline V gene sequence: CDR1 SGHVS, CDR2 FQNEAQ. CDR3: CASTLSGTSVDEQFF. In DNA, the CDR3 is TGTGCCAGCACCCTGTCCGGGACTAGCGTCGATGAGCAGTTCTTC. Full variable domain (rest looked up from reference TRBV7-8 and TRBJ2-1): GAGVSQSPRYKVAKRGQDVALRCDPISGHVSLFWYQQALGQGPEFLTYFQNEAQLDKSGLPSDRFFAERPEGSVSTLKIQRTQQEDSAVYLCASTLSGTSVDEQFFGPGTRLTVL.

This clone was seen once. The chain combines TRBV5-6 with TRBJ1-5, with TRBD1 identical over 8 bases. From germline, CDR1 is SGHDT and CDR2 YYEEEE. The length of the CDR3 is 16 residues. V shed 1 base and J 2 bases; nucleotides not matched to a gene: 5. The CDR3 region has the DNA TGTGCCAGCAGCTTGACCGGGACAGGACGCAATCAGCCCCAGCATTTT. It codes for CASSLTGTGRNQPQHF.

The rearrangement links TRBV19 to TRBJ2-6; possible D gene TRBD1, 5 bases. CDR1 LNHDA and CDR2 SQIVND come from the germline V gene (reference sequence). Trimming removed 7 bases at V and 0 bases at J, with 7 bases between. CDR3 length: 14 residues. CDR3 coding DNA: TGTGCCAGTACCGACAGCTCTGGGGCCAACGTCCTGACTTTC. It is translated as CASTDSSGANVLTF.

This clone was seen more than once but under ten times. The genes are TRBV12-3 or TRBV12-4 and TRBJ2-1; 10 positions match TRBD2. The CDR3 sequence is 13 residues long. With 10 bases clipped from V and 2 bases from J, the junction kept 2 bases outside the gene matches. The CDR3 nucleotides are TGTGCCATCGGGACTAGCGCCTACAATGAGCAGTTCTTC. This codes for CAIGTSAYNEQFF.

The chain uses TRBV7-2 and TRBJ1-4; TRBD1 aligns across 7 bases. Unmatched junction bases numbered 17, after V lost 5 bases and J lost 8 bases. The CDR3 extends over 17 amino acids. CDR1 and CDR2 from the germline V gene are SGHTA and FQGNSA. This chain's CDR3 is CASSPQTGSWLSEKLFF. The CDR3 DNA reads as TGTGCCAGCAGCCCACAGACAGGGTCATGGCTAAGCGAAAAACTGTTTTTT.

The CDR3 here is CASSDQGGSFSPLHF. The CDR3 DNA sequence: TGTGCCAGCTCAGATCAGGGAGGTTCATTTTCACCCCTCCACTTT. The chain is built from TRBV18 and TRBJ1-6; D might be TRBD1 (5 bases). The germline V and J ends were trimmed by 5 bases and 9 bases, with 17 bases remaining between them. Germline values: CDR1 KGHSH, CDR2 LQKENI. The CDR3 is made up of 15 amino acids.

The chain uses TRBV5-4 and TRBJ1-1; no firm D call. Between the trimmed V and J ends, which lost 4 bases and 2 bases, there was a span of 3 bases. Germline V gene data show CDR1 as SGHNT and CDR2 as YYREEE (reference sequence). The CDR3 loop spans 11 amino acids. CDR3 in amino acids: CASSQNTEAFF. Here the CDR3 DNA reads TGTGCCAGCAGCCAAAACACTGAAGCTTTCTTT.

The rearrangement uses TRBV9 and TRBJ2-2, with D perhaps matching TRBD2 (5 bases). Trimming removed 2 bases from V and 6 bases from J, with 14 bases in between. Germline V lookup: CDR1 SGDLS, CDR2 YYNGEE. The CDR3 loop spans 15 amino acids. The CDR3 protein is CASSVLGDQSGELFF. The CDR3 DNA is TGTGCCAGCAGCGTTTTGGGAGATCAATCCGGGGAGCTGTTTTTT. Variable domain in full (rest from reference TRBV9 and TRBJ2-2): DSGVTQTPKHLITATGQRVTLRCSPRSGDLSVYWYQQSLDQGLQFLIQYYNGEERAKGNILERFSAQQFPDLHSELNLSSLELGDSALYFCASSVLGDQSGELFFGEGSRLTVL.

Here the CDR3 reads CASSTAGTGHNEQYF. The CDR3 DNA sequence: TGTGCCAGCAGCACCGCCGGGACAGGGCACAACGAGCAGTACTTC. The chain carries TRBV7-2 and TRBJ2-7; 9 nucleotides agree with TRBD1. This CDR3 has 15 amino acids. Trimming removed 5 bases from V and 5 bases from J; junction bases left unmatched: 10. Per germline, CDR1 SGHTA and CDR2 FQGNSA. Filled out from reference TRBV7-2 and TRBJ2-7, the complete variable domain reads GAGVSQSPSNKVTEKGKDVELRCDPISGHTALYWYRQSLGQGLEFLIYFQGNSAPDKSGLPSDRFSAERTGGSVSTLTIQRTQQEDSAVYLCASSTAGTGHNEQYFGPGTRLTVT.

The chain links TRBV14 to TRBJ2-1, with a weak D call TRBD2 (5 bases). CDR1 is SGHDN, CDR2 FVKESK, per germline. Trimming cost V 0 bases and J 0 bases, with 9 bases left between them. The CDR3 has 16 residues. CDR3 sequence: CASSQEPGISYNEQFF. In DNA, the CDR3 is TGTGCCAGCAGCCAAGAGCCGGGAATCTCCTACAATGAGCAGTTCTTC.

The chain has TRBV2 and TRBJ2-4; D is possibly TRBD2 (6 bases). The CDR3 contains 16 residues. Trimming took 7 bases from V and 2 from J, leaving 18 bases between them. CDR1 and CDR2 (germline): SNHLY, FYNNEI. In DNA, the CDR3 is TGTGCCAGCACCCCTTTCGGGGGAAGTACCAAAAACATTCAGTACTTC. Protein product: CASTPFGGSTKNIQYF.

The chain couples TRBV5-1 to TRBJ2-7, with D possibly matching TRBD1 (5 bases). The CDR3 runs 14 residues. Trimming left V 4 bases short and J 3 bases short, with 14 bases between. The V gene's germline CDR1 is SGHRS and CDR2 YFSETQ. The chain's CDR3 is CASSPTRQGYEQYF. The DNA for the CDR3 is TGCGCCAGCAGCCCCACCCGCCAGGGCTACGAGCAGTACTTC.

This chain uses TRBV9 with TRBJ1-4; D gene uncertain. Germline V gene data show CDR1 as SGDLS and CDR2 as YYNGEE. This CDR3 has 18 residues. Trimming pared 3 bases from V and 4 bases from J, leaving 22 bases between. The CDR3 reads CASSALEEGLINNEKLFF. Written as DNA, the CDR3 is TGTGCCAGCAGCGCTTTAGAAGAGGGCCTAATAAATAATGAAAAACTGTTTTTT.

The CDR3 nucleotides read TGTGCCAGCAGCCCAGTGGGGTCGGGGAGGGCCGGAGACATTCAGTACTTC. It specifies CASSPVGSGRAGDIQYF. The chain links TRBV3-1 (or the pseudogene TRBV3-2) to TRBJ2-4; 7 nucleotides align to TRBD2. There are 17 residues in the CDR3. Germline CDR1 reads LGHDT; CDR2 reads YNNKEL (reference sequence). V shed 4 bases, J shed 8 bases, and the junction held 17 bases outside the gene matches.

This clone was seen only once. The chain has TRBV19 and TRBJ2-1, with 13 bases matching TRBD2. Germline trimming cut 7 bases from V and 9 bases from J; bases unmatched to any gene: 9. The CDR3 contains 15 residues. Germline V gives CDR1 LNHDA, CDR2 SQIVND (reference sequence). CDR3 sequence (DNA): TGTGCCAGTATGGGACTAGCGGGACCTGGGAGTGAGCAGTTCTTC. It codes for CASMGLAGPGSEQFF.

V is TRBV3-1 (or the pseudogene TRBV3-2) and J is TRBJ1-3; no firm D call. With 4 bases removed from V and 0 bases from J, the gap between germline ends came to 10 bases. CDR1 is LGHDT, CDR2 YNNKEL, per germline (reference sequence). The CDR3 length is 15 residues. CDR3 coding DNA: TGTGCCAGCAGCCGGGCCCTAAACTCTGGAAACACCATATATTTT. Translated, it gives CASSRALNSGNTIYF.

The rearrangement uses TRBV19 and TRBJ2-1; 11 positions match TRBD2. V was pared by 5 bases and J by 6 bases, with 6 bases of the junction left unmatched. The CDR3 loop spans 15 amino acids. CDR1 is LNHDA and CDR2 is SQIVND in the germline V gene (reference sequence). In DNA, the CDR3 is TGTGCCAGTAGTGACCCGGGACTAGCGGTCAATGAGCAGTTCTTC. Amino acids: CASSDPGLAVNEQFF.

The chain has TRBV7-2 and TRBJ1-2; 8 bases map to TRBD1. The CDR3 extends over 13 amino acids. Per germline, CDR1 SGHTA and CDR2 FQGNSA. V shed 6 bases, J shed 4 bases, and the junction held 4 bases outside the gene matches. The CDR3 DNA sequence: TGTGCCAGCAGTGATACAGGGGGCTATGGCTACACCTTC. Its translation is CASSDTGGYGYTF.